The 7 T cell receptor beta chains below all came from one sample that was sequenced in a study of cytomegalovirus exposure and HLA in healthy donors. TCRdb's table, derived via immunoSEQ multiplex PCR, lists solely in-frame clones and lacks some. The repertoire consists of about 190,000 clones, with 86% occurring once and the leading ten covering more than 1.2%. Sample: PBMCs. These receptors all stem from a woman aged 18 to 35 in good health and CMV-seronegative.

This clone appeared a few times. The gene calls are TRBV6-1 and TRBJ2-1; 7 bases map to TRBD2. The CDR3 totals 15 residues. With 2 bases clipped from V and 0 bases from J, the junction kept 1 base outside the gene matches. In germline, CDR1 is MNHNS, CDR2 SASEGT. CDR3 amino acids: CASSELADSYNEQFF. CDR3 DNA: TGTGCCAGCAGTGAACTAGCGGACTCCTACAATGAGCAGTTCTTC.

The chain has TRBV6-1 and TRBJ2-7; tentatively, D is TRBD1 (6 bases). Germline V lookup: CDR1 MNHNS, CDR2 SASEGT. Between the trimmed V and J ends, which lost 5 bases and 1 base, there was a span of 9 bases. The CDR3 is 13 amino acids. CDR3 sequence (DNA): TGTGCCAGCAGTCACAGGGTTTCCTACGAGCAGTACTTC. It is translated as CASSHRVSYEQYF.

The rearrangement joins TRBV29-1 to TRBJ2-3, with TRBD1 matching 9 bases. CDR1 and CDR2 (germline): SQVTM, ANQGSEA. V shed 6 bases and J 10 bases; nucleotides not matched to a gene: 11. This CDR3 spans 13 amino acids. The CDR3 DNA reads TGCAGCGTCGCCGGGACAGGGACAGTTGCGCAGTATTTT. As protein: CSVAGTGTVAQYF.

CDR3 residues: CASSLAFSGQGSEAFF. The CDR3 DNA sequence: TGTGCCAGCAGCTTAGCGTTTTCGGGACAGGGGTCTGAAGCTTTCTTT. The chain carries TRBV7-6 and TRBJ1-1, with TRBD1 matching 10 bases. The CDR3 has 16 amino acids. The junction had 7 bases not matched to a gene; V was cut back by 0 bases and J by 6 bases. Germline lookup yields CDR1 SGHVS and CDR2 FNYEAQ.

V is TRBV11-2 and J is TRBJ2-1, with 7 bases identical to TRBD2. The ends lost 6 bases at V and 11 bases at J; junction bases unmatched: 4. The germline gives CDR1 SGHAT, CDR2 FQNNGV. The CDR3 spans 11 residues. The CDR3 nucleotides are TGTGCCAGCAGGCAAGCGGGGCAGCAGTTCTTC. Protein sequence: CASRQAGQQFF.

CDR3 loop: CASSALGGSTNEKLFF. CDR3 nucleotides: TGTGCCAGCAGCGCCTTGGGGGGGTCAACTAATGAAAAACTGTTTTTT. V and J are TRBV25-1 and TRBJ1-4; perhaps TRBD1 as D (5 bases). V was clipped by 6 bases and J by 0 bases, with 14 bases between them. Germline lookup yields CDR1 MGHDK and CDR2 SYGVNS. The CDR3 loop spans 16 amino acids.

The chain links TRBV10-1 to TRBJ2-5; 8 bases align to TRBD1. Germline assignment: CDR1 WNHNN and CDR2 SYGVQD (reference sequence). This CDR3 contains 13 residues. The V gene end was trimmed by 5 bases and the J gene end by 5 bases; junction bases not matched to a gene: 4. CDR3 loop: CASSRQGMETQYF. CDR3 DNA: TGCGCCAGCAGTCGACAGGGGATGGAGACCCAGTACTTC.